The 18 T cell receptor beta chains presented below share a single source sample, sequenced in a study of blood T cell repertoires in COVID-19. Sequencing used immunoSEQ multiplex PCR; TCRdb keeps in-frame clones, though not all of them. The table has more than 250,000 clones, 88% seen once; the top ten hold 1.6%. Sequencing used peripheral blood. These receptors originate from a woman in her 30s with COVID-19, enrolled during active disease.

This chain connects TRBV6-5 to TRBJ2-2, with 12 bases that match TRBD2. The CDR3 runs 15 residues. Germline CDR1 and CDR2: MNHEY and SVGAGI. The V and J ends lost 6 bases and 4 bases, in that order; junction bases with no gene match: 3. The chain's CDR3 is CASRPSGGATGELFF. The CDR3 DNA is TGTGCCAGCAGGCCTAGCGGGGGGGCCACCGGGGAGCTGTTTTTT.

This clone was counted between two and nine times. The rearrangement uses TRBV19 and TRBJ1-1; D is unresolved. Germline assignment: CDR1 LNHDA and CDR2 SQIVND (reference sequence). The CDR3 is made up of 12 amino acids. V gave up 8 bases and J gave up 1 base, with 8 bases separating them. In nucleotides, the CDR3 is TGTGCCAGTTTCCACGGGAACACTGAAGCTTTCTTT. It codes for CASFHGNTEAFF. Full variable domain (remainder filled in from reference TRBV19 and TRBJ1-1): DGGITQSPKYLFRKEGQNVTLSCEQNLNHDAMYWYRQDPGQGLRLIYYSQIVNDFQKGDIAEGYSVSREKKESFPLTVTSAQKNPTAFYLCASFHGNTEAFFGQGTRLTVV.

The J gene is TRBJ2-7, the V gene TRBV9; 10 positions match TRBD1. With 3 bases clipped from V and 6 bases from J, the junction kept 12 bases outside the gene matches. Germline V gene sequence: CDR1 SGDLS, CDR2 YYNGEE. The CDR3 is made up of 16 amino acids. CDR3 amino acids: CASSERDRGRYTEQYF. CDR3 coding DNA: TGTGCCAGCAGCGAACGAGACAGGGGGCGTTATACCGAGCAGTACTTC.

The V gene is TRBV7-9, the J gene TRBJ2-7; 7 nucleotides line up with TRBD2. The CDR3 loop spans 16 amino acids. Germline values: CDR1 SEHNR, CDR2 FQNEAQ (reference sequence). The junction had 7 bases not matched to a gene; V was cut back by 0 bases and J by 2 bases. CDR3 DNA sequence: TGTGCCAGCAGCTTAGCGGGGGGGTCAATCCCCTACGAGCAGTACTTC. Protein: CASSLAGGSIPYEQYF.

V usage is TRBV5-1 and J usage is TRBJ1-1, with TRBD1 matching 7 bases. The CDR3 has 14 amino acids. V trimming: 2 bases; J trimming: 1 base; junction bases outside the gene matches: 2. The germline V gene has CDR1 SGHRS and CDR2 YFSETQ. In nucleotides, the CDR3 is TGCGCCAGCAGCTTACAGGGGCGGAACACTGAAGCTTTCTTT. Amino acids: CASSLQGRNTEAFF.

The chain joins TRBV6-5 to TRBJ1-2, with 8 positions matching TRBD1. This CDR3 has 15 amino acids. Germline V gene data show CDR1 as MNHEY and CDR2 as SVGAGI. With 5 bases clipped from V and 7 bases from J, the junction kept 12 bases outside the gene matches. The CDR3 sequence: CASSPRDRLQGGYTF. In nucleotides, the CDR3 is TGTGCCAGCAGTCCCCGGGACAGGCTTCAGGGTGGCTACACCTTC.

The chain has TRBV30 and TRBJ1-3; weak D call: TRBD1 (5 bases). The V gene's germline CDR1 is GTSNPN and CDR2 SVGIG (reference sequence). This CDR3 is built from 15 residues. Trimming took off 3 bases at V and 2 bases at J, with 14 bases between the two ends. The CDR3 DNA reads as TGTGCCTGGAGCGCGGGACGTCGGGCTGGAAACACCATATATTTT. Its protein product is CAWSAGRRAGNTIYF.

The chain couples TRBV5-6 to TRBJ1-6, with D unclear. The CDR3 spans 15 residues. Germline CDR1 is SGHDT and CDR2 is YYEEEE. The V gene lost 0 bases and the J gene lost 9 bases, with 13 bases spanning the gap. The CDR3 sequence is CASSLAGERGSPLHF. CDR3 sequence (DNA): TGTGCCAGCAGCTTGGCCGGGGAGCGAGGTTCACCCCTCCACTTT.

This clone was recorded only once. This rearrangement joins TRBV6-5 to TRBJ1-2, with 9 bases matching TRBD1. The trim removed 8 bases at V and 2 bases at J, leaving 6 bases unmatched. The CDR3 loop spans 14 amino acids. Germline CDR1 is MNHEY and CDR2 is SVGAGI. This CDR3 is CASGGQGPNYGYTF. Written as DNA, the CDR3 is TGTGCCAGCGGAGGACAGGGGCCGAACTATGGCTACACCTTC.

The chain joins TRBV7-2 to TRBJ1-2; D possibly corresponds to TRBD1 (5 bases). This CDR3 region has 15 residues. Germline loops: CDR1 SGHTA, CDR2 FQGNSA. V was clipped by 5 bases and J by 7 bases, with 20 bases between them. As DNA, the CDR3 is TGTGCCAGCAGCGCGACCGCTGGGGGGTCGTCTGGCTACACCTTC. It translates to CASSATAGGSSGYTF.

This sequence joins TRBV30 and TRBJ1-1, with 7 bases aligning to TRBD1. The CDR3 totals 14 residues. With 4 bases clipped from V and 5 bases from J, the junction kept 10 bases outside the gene matches. Germline CDR1 and CDR2: GTSNPN and SVGIG (reference sequence). CDR3 DNA sequence: TGTGCCTGGACGAGAGACAGGGCGGATACTGAAGCTTTCTTT. This gives the protein CAWTRDRADTEAFF.

This chain links TRBV24-1 with TRBJ1-5, with D tentatively TRBD1 (6 bases). V was cut by 6 bases and J by 5 bases, with 13 bases left in between. Germline V gives CDR1 KGHDR, CDR2 SFDVKD. CDR3 size: 14 residues. Here the CDR3 DNA reads TGTGCCACCAGTACGTCAGGGGAATATCAGCCCCAGCATTTT. Its translation: CATSTSGEYQPQHF.

In regard to this clone: This specimen includes other DNA sequences encoding the same CDR3. The chain recombines TRBV4-1 with TRBJ1-1, with 8 bases fitting TRBD1. Trimming removed 1 base from V and 0 bases from J; junction bases left unmatched: 1. Germline CDR1 MGHRA, CDR2 YSYEKL. This CDR3 has 15 residues. The CDR3 DNA is TGCGCCAGCAGCCAAGGACAGGGGATGAACACTGAAGCTTTCTTT. It is translated as CASSQGQGMNTEAFF.

V usage is TRBV19 and J usage is TRBJ1-6, with 8 bases matching TRBD1. This CDR3 contains 16 residues. CDR1 is LNHDA, CDR2 SQIVND, per germline (reference sequence). J gave up 5 bases and V 8 bases, and 11 bases lay outside the gene matches. CDR3 residues: CASGQGAQGDNSPLHF. The CDR3 nucleotides are TGTGCCAGTGGGCAGGGGGCTCAGGGTGATAATTCACCCCTCCACTTT.

The gene calls are TRBV13 and TRBJ2-7, with D tentatively TRBD2 (5 bases). Trimming shortened V by 7 bases and J by 6 bases, and 13 bases separated the two germline ends. Germline values: CDR1 PRHDT, CDR2 FYEKMQ (reference sequence). The CDR3 consists of 12 residues. The CDR3 here is CASTLLAGEQYF. Written as DNA, the CDR3 is TGTGCCAGCACCCTCCTTGCGGGCGAGCAGTACTTC. Drawing the rest from reference TRBV13 and TRBJ2-7, the complete variable domain is AAGVIQSPRHLIKEKRETATLKCYPIPRHDTVYWYQQGPGQDPQFLISFYEKMQSDKGSIPDRFSAQQFSDYHSELNMSSLELGDSALYFCASTLLAGEQYFGPGTRLTVT.

The table lists this clone with a few counts. This sequence may be a read error, since a much larger clone differs from it by one base. Other DNA variants within this sample encode the same CDR3. This chain uses TRBV9 with TRBJ1-6; D not resolved. Per germline, CDR1 SGDLS and CDR2 YYNGEE. V was pared by 0 bases and J by 7 bases, with 8 bases between. This CDR3 has 14 residues. This chain's CDR3 is CASSVGEGNSPLHF. In DNA form, the CDR3 reads TGTGCCAGCAGCGTAGGTGAGGGAAATTCACCCCTCCACTTT.

This rearrangement joins TRBV5-5 to TRBJ2-2; a possible D gene is TRBD2 (5 bases). CDR3 length: 16 amino acids. CDR1 is SGHKS, CDR2 YYEKEE, per germline (reference sequence). V lost 2 bases, J lost 2 bases, and 13 bases lay in between. CDR3 residues: CASSFRSGFNTGELFF. CDR3 bases: TGTGCCAGCAGCTTTAGGTCGGGGTTTAACACCGGGGAGCTGTTTTTT.

V usage is TRBV18 and J usage is TRBJ2-3, with D possibly matching TRBD2 (5 bases). Germline V lookup: CDR1 KGHSH, CDR2 LQKENI. Trimming removed 4 bases from V and 1 base from J, with 9 bases in between. The CDR3 runs to 14 residues. CDR3 sequence: CASSLSSGTDTQYF. CDR3 DNA: TGTGCCAGCTCACTGAGTAGCGGCACAGATACGCAGTATTTT.